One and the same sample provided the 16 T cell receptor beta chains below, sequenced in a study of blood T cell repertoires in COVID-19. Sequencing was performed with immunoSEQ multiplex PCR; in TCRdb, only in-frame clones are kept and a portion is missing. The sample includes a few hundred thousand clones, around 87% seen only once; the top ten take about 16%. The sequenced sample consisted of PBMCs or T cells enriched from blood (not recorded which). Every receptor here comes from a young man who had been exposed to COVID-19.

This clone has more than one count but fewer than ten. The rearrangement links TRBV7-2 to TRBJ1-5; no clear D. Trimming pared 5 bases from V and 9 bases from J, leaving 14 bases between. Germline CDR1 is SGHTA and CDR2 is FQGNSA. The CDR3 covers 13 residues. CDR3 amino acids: CASSAYYLAPQHF. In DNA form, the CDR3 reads TGTGCCAGCAGCGCGTACTATTTAGCGCCCCAGCATTTT.

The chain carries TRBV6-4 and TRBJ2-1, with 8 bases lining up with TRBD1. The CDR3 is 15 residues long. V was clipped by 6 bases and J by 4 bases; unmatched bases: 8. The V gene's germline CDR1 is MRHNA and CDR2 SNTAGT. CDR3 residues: CASRTGQGAYNEQFF. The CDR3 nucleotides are TGTGCCAGCAGGACCGGGCAGGGGGCGTACAATGAGCAGTTCTTC.

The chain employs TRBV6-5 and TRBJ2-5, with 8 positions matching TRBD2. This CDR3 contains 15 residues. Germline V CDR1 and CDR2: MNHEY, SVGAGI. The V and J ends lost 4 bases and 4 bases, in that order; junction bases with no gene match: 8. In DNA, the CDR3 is TGTGCCAGCAGTTCCTTCGGGGGGGCCGGAGAGACCCAGTACTTC. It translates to CASSSFGGAGETQYF.

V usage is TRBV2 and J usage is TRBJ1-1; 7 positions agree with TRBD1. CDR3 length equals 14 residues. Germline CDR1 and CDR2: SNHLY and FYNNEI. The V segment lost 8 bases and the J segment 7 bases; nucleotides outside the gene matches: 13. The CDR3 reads CASDRDSTTGEAFF. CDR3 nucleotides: TGTGCCAGCGACCGGGACAGTACAACCGGTGAAGCTTTCTTT. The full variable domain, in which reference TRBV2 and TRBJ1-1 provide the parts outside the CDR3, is EPEVTQTPSHQVTQMGQEVILRCVPISNHLYFYWYRQILGQKVEFLVSFYNNEISEKSEIFDDQFSVERPDGSNFTLKIRSTKLEDSAMYFCASDRDSTTGEAFFGQGTRLTVV.

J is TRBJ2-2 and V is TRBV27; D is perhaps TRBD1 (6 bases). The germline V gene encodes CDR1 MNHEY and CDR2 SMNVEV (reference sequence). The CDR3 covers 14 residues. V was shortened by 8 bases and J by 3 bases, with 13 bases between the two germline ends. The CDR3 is CASSPQGYTGELFF. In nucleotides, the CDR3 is TGTGCCAGCTCCCCGCAGGGGTACACCGGGGAGCTGTTTTTT.

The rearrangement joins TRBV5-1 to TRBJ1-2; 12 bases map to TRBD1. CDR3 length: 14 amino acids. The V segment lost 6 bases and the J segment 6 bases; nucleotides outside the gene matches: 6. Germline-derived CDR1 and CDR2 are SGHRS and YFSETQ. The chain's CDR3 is CASTRDRGRDGYTF. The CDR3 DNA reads TGCGCCAGCACCCGGGACAGGGGGCGAGATGGCTACACCTTC.

CDR3 DNA: TGTGCAATAGGGGAGCGGGGGGGCCTTACAGATACGCAGTATTTT. Translated, it gives CAIGERGGLTDTQYF. The rearrangement links TRBV28 to TRBJ2-3; 10 nucleotides agree with TRBD2. Germline loops: CDR1 MDHEN, CDR2 SYDVKM. The CDR3 is 15 residues long.

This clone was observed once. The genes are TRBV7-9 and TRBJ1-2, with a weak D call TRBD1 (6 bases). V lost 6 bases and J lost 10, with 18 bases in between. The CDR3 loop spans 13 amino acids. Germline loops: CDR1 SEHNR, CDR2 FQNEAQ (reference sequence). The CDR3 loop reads CASRPRTTGVYTF. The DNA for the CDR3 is TGTGCCAGCAGACCCCGGACGACAGGTGTCTACACCTTC.

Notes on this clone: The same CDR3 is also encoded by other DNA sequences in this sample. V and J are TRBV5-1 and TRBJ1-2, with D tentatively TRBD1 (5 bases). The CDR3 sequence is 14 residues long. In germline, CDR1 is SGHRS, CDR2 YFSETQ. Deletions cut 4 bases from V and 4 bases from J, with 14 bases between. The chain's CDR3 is CASSPEGQGYGYTF. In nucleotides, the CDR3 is TGCGCCAGCAGCCCGGAGGGGCAGGGCTATGGCTACACCTTC.

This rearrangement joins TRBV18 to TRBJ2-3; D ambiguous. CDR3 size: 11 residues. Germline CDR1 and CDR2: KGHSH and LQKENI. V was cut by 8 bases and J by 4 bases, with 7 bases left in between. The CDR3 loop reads CASTIADTQYF. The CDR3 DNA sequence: TGTGCCAGCACAATCGCAGATACGCAGTATTTT.

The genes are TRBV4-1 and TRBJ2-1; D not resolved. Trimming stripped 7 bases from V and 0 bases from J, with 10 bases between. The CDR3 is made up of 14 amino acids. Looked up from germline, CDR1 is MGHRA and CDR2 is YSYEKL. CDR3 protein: CASKELFSYNEQFF. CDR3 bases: TGCGCCAGCAAGGAGCTGTTCTCCTACAATGAGCAGTTCTTC.

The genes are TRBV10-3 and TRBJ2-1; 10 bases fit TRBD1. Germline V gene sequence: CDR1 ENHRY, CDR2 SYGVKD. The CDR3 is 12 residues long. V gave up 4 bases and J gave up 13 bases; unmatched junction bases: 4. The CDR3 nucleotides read TGTGCCATCAGTGCAGACAGGGGGCTTCAGTTCTTC. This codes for CAISADRGLQFF.

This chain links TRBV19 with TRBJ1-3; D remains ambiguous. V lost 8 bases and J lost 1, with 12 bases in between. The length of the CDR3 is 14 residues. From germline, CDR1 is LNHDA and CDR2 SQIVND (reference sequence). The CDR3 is CASSVASSGNTIYF. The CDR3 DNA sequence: TGTGCCAGTTCAGTGGCCTCGTCTGGAAACACCATATATTTT.

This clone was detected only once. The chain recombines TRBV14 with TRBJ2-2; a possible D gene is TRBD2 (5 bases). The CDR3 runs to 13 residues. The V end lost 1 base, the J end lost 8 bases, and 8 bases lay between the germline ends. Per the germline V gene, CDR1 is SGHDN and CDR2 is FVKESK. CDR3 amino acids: CASSQASGGELFF. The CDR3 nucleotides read TGTGCCAGCAGCCAAGCTTCGGGAGGGGAGCTGTTTTTT.

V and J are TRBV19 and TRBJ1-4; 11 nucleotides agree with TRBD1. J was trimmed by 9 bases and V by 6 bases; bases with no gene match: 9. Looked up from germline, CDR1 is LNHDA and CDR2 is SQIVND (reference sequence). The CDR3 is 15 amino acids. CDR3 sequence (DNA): TGTGCCAGTAGATCACCGGGACAGGGGGAGAAAAAACTGTTTTTT. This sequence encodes CASRSPGQGEKKLFF. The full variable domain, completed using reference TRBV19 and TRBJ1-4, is DGGITQSPKYLFRKEGQNVTLSCEQNLNHDAMYWYRQDPGQGLRLIYYSQIVNDFQKGDIAEGYSVSREKKESFPLTVTSAQKNPTAFYLCASRSPGQGEKKLFFGSGTQLSVL.

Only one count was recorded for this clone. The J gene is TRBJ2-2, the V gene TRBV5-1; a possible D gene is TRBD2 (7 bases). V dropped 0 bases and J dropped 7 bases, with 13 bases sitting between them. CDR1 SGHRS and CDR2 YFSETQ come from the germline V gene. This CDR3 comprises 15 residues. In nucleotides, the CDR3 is TGCGCCAGCAGCTTGGAGGGGGGGAAGATCGGGGAGCTGTTTTTT. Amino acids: CASSLEGGKIGELFF.